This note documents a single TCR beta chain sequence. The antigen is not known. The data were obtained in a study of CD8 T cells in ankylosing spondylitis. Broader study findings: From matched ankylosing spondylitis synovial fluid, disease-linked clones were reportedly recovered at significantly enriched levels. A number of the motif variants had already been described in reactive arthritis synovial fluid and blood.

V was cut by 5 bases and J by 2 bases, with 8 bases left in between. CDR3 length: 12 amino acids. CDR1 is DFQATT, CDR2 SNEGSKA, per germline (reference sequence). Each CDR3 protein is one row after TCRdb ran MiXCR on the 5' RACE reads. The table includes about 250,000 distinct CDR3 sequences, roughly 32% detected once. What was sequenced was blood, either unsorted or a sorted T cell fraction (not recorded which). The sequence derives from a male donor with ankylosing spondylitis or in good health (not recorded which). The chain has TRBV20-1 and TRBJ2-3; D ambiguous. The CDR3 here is CSAPDLTDTQYF. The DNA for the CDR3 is TGCAGTGCTCCCGACCTCACAGATACGCAGTATTTT.